Below are 28 T cell receptor beta chains sequenced from a single sample in a study of cytomegalovirus exposure and HLA in healthy donors. PCR employed 60 Vbeta and 13 Jbeta primers. Some clones are missing from TCRdb's copy, which holds only in-frame ones; the method was immunoSEQ multiplex PCR. The repertoire consists of approximately 160,000 clones, with approximately 67% occurring once and the leading ten covering roughly 4.1%. The specimen sequenced was PBMCs. Source of these receptors: a woman under 30 in good health and CMV-seropositive.

The V and J genes are TRBV5-1 and TRBJ2-7, with 8 bases aligning to TRBD1. CDR1 and CDR2 from the germline V gene are SGHRS and YFSETQ. This CDR3 contains 13 residues. Losses at the gene ends were 0 bases for V and 6 bases for J; bases not matched to a gene: 2. The CDR3 nucleotides read TGCGCCAGCAGCTTGGCCGGACAGGGCGAGCAGTACTTC. Translation gives CASSLAGQGEQYF.

V is TRBV5-1 and J is TRBJ2-1; TRBD2 aligns across 12 bases. The germline CDR1 and CDR2 sequences are SGHRS and YFSETQ. The CDR3 runs 15 residues. V trimming: 6 bases; J trimming: 6 bases; junction bases outside the gene matches: 7. The CDR3 bases are TGCGCCAGCACCATGACTAGCGGGGGTATCAATGAGCAGTTCTTC. It codes for CASTMTSGGINEQFF.

This rearrangement joins TRBV7-2 to TRBJ2-3; possibly TRBD2 for D (6 bases). CDR1 SGHTA and CDR2 FQGNSA come from the germline V gene. The CDR3 sequence is 18 residues long. Trimming took off 0 bases at V and 5 bases at J, with 21 bases between the two ends. The DNA for the CDR3 is TGTGCCAGCAGCTTAGCGGTGGGTAGTGGAGGGACCCTAGATACGCAGTATTTT. This encodes CASSLAVGSGGTLDTQYF.

This clone was counted a single time. The rearrangement links TRBV5-6 to TRBJ2-7; TRBD2 aligns across 9 bases. Per the germline V gene, CDR1 is SGHDT and CDR2 is YYEEEE. The CDR3 spans 14 residues. V was clipped by 2 bases and J by 9 bases; unmatched bases: 9. The CDR3 DNA follows: TGTGCCAGCAGCTTCCCGGGACTAGCTACCGGGCAGTACTTC. Protein: CASSFPGLATGQYF.

V gene TRBV9 combines with J gene TRBJ2-3, with D maybe TRBD1 (6 bases). Germline CDR1 and CDR2: SGDLS and YYNGEE. Deletions cut 0 bases from V and 0 bases from J, with 14 bases between. CDR3 length: 17 residues. The CDR3 reads CASSVAGVWVSTDTQYF. DNA of the CDR3: TGTGCCAGCAGCGTAGCAGGGGTTTGGGTGAGCACAGATACGCAGTATTTT.

V and J are TRBV9 and TRBJ1-1; possibly TRBD1 for D (6 bases). With 2 bases removed from V and 0 bases from J, the gap between germline ends came to 11 bases. Germline assignment: CDR1 SGDLS and CDR2 YYNGEE. The CDR3 is 15 residues long. DNA for the CDR3: TGTGCCAGCAGCGTCGGACAGACACTGAACACTGAAGCTTTCTTT. Encoded protein: CASSVGQTLNTEAFF.

The chain recombines TRBV9 with TRBJ1-3; TRBD1 is a possible D gene (6 bases). V lost 2 bases, J lost 0 bases, and 9 bases lay in between. Germline CDR1 is SGDLS and CDR2 is YYNGEE. The CDR3 contains 15 residues. The CDR3 loop reads CASSVGGHSGNTIYF. CDR3 DNA: TGTGCCAGCAGCGTTGGGGGCCACTCTGGAAACACCATATATTTT. The full variable domain, completed using reference TRBV9 and TRBJ1-3, is DSGVTQTPKHLITATGQRVTLRCSPRSGDLSVYWYQQSLDQGLQFLIQYYNGEERAKGNILERFSAQQFPDLHSELNLSSLELGDSALYFCASSVGGHSGNTIYFGEGSWLTVV.

The chain employs TRBV28 and TRBJ1-1, with D maybe TRBD1 (5 bases). The CDR3 length is 13 residues. Germline values: CDR1 MDHEN, CDR2 SYDVKM. Trimming removed 7 bases at V and 5 bases at J, with 14 bases between. The chain's CDR3 is CASNLGGGTEAFF. The CDR3 DNA sequence: TGTGCCAGCAACCTTGGGGGAGGTACTGAAGCTTTCTTT.

This clone was seen a single time. This chain links TRBV28 with TRBJ1-4; D may be TRBD1 (6 bases). The V gene's germline CDR1 is MDHEN and CDR2 SYDVKM. Trimming cost V 6 bases and J 4 bases, with 12 bases left between them. The CDR3 is 14 amino acids. The CDR3 loop is CASRLRGGNEKLFF. The CDR3 DNA reads TGTGCCAGCAGATTACGAGGGGGTAATGAAAAACTGTTTTTT.

J is TRBJ2-1 and V is TRBV5-6, with 9 nucleotides matching TRBD1. The CDR3 consists of 17 residues. Germline values: CDR1 SGHDT, CDR2 YYEEEE. V was pared by 4 bases and J by 6 bases, with 14 bases of the junction left unmatched. CDR3 amino acids: CASSNRDRVYGRNEQFF. The CDR3 DNA reads TGTGCCAGCAGCAATCGGGACAGGGTTTATGGGCGCAATGAGCAGTTCTTC.

There are a few counts of this clone. This rearrangement joins TRBV4-1 to TRBJ2-7; D possibly corresponds to TRBD2 (5 bases). With 4 bases removed from V and 3 bases from J, the gap between germline ends came to 10 bases. This CDR3 spans 13 amino acids. Germline CDR1 is MGHRA and CDR2 is YSYEKL. The CDR3 DNA follows: TGCGCCAGCAGCCGGACGGGAAGCTACGAGCAGTACTTC. This translates into CASSRTGSYEQYF.

The chain couples TRBV25-1 to TRBJ1-6; 7 bases map to TRBD1. J gave up 5 bases and V 2 bases, and 6 bases lay outside the gene matches. The CDR3 totals 16 residues. The germline CDR1 and CDR2 sequences are MGHDK and SYGVNS. The CDR3 loop reads CASSELTGLDNSPLHF. In nucleotides, the CDR3 is TGTGCCAGCAGTGAACTGACAGGGCTCGATAATTCACCCCTCCACTTT.

V usage is TRBV9 and J usage is TRBJ1-2; 8 positions agree with TRBD1. There are 16 residues in the CDR3. Looked up from germline, CDR1 is SGDLS and CDR2 is YYNGEE. Trimming took 0 bases from V and 5 from J; bases not matched to a gene: 9. CDR3 coding DNA: TGTGCCAGCAGCGTAGCTACTGCTGACAGGGGATATGGCTACACCTTC. Translated, it gives CASSVATADRGYGYTF.

Only one count was recorded for this clone. The chain employs TRBV9 and TRBJ2-6; D is possibly TRBD1 (6 bases). Germline loops: CDR1 SGDLS, CDR2 YYNGEE. The CDR3 is made up of 19 amino acids. Trimming left V 0 bases short and J 1 base short, with 17 bases between. CDR3 DNA: TGTGCCAGCAGCGTAGCCCAGGGGCCTTTTTTTTCTGGGGCCAACGTCCTGACTTTC. Translating gives CASSVAQGPFFSGANVLTF.

The J gene is TRBJ1-2, the V gene TRBV6-4; 8 nucleotides agree with TRBD1. Germline V gene lookup returns CDR1 MRHNA and CDR2 SNTAGT. V dropped 10 bases and J dropped 8; count of bases not matched to a gene: 6. The length of the CDR3 is 11 residues. In nucleotides, the CDR3 is TGTGCCACCAGAGGACAGGGCGGCTACACCTTC. As protein: CATRGQGGYTF.

This CDR3 is CASSVGGGPYNEQFF. The DNA of the CDR3 is TGCGCCAGCAGCGTCGGGGGGGGCCCCTACAATGAGCAGTTCTTC. The chain is built from TRBV5-1 and TRBJ2-1, with 8 bases that match TRBD2. Trimming at V came to 4 bases and at J to 2 bases, leaving 5 bases not matched to a gene. CDR1 and CDR2 (germline): SGHRS, YFSETQ. The CDR3 is made up of 15 amino acids.

The rearrangement links TRBV5-1 to TRBJ1-1, with 8 bases matching TRBD1. Germline V gene lookup returns CDR1 SGHRS and CDR2 YFSETQ. V gave up 4 bases and J gave up 4 bases; unmatched junction bases: 6. This CDR3 comprises 14 residues. CDR3 DNA: TGCGCCAGCAGCAAGGACAGGGTAGGCACTGAAGCTTTCTTT. As protein: CASSKDRVGTEAFF.

The chain has TRBV5-6 and TRBJ1-2; no definite D call. This CDR3 has 14 amino acids. Trimming removed 0 bases at V and 1 base at J, with 7 bases between. The V gene's germline CDR1 is SGHDT and CDR2 YYEEEE. This CDR3 is CASSLGTVNYGYTF. CDR3 nucleotide sequence: TGTGCCAGCAGCTTGGGTACAGTTAACTATGGCTACACCTTC.

Only a few counts were recorded for this clone. The junction shows a germline mismatch at one end, possibly a read error. This sequence joins TRBV7-7 and TRBJ2-5; TRBD1 matches at 8 bases. Germline assignment: CDR1 SSHAT and CDR2 FNYEAQ (reference sequence). The CDR3 contains 16 residues. CDR3 protein: CASSWPPGTGQETQYF. The CDR3 bases are TGTGCTAGCAGCTGGCCTCCAGGGACAGGTCAAGAGACCCAGTACTTC.

The gene calls are TRBV5-6 and TRBJ1-2; D gene ambiguous. Germline-derived CDR1 and CDR2 are SGHDT and YYEEEE. The CDR3 is 15 residues long. Trimming took 0 bases from V and 3 from J, leaving 12 bases between them. This CDR3 is CASSLGRESDYGYTF. The CDR3, as DNA: TGTGCCAGCAGCTTGGGTCGGGAGTCTGACTATGGCTACACCTTC. The complete variable domain, with remaining parts taken from reference TRBV5-6 and TRBJ1-2, reads DAGVTQSPTHLIKTRGQQVTLRCSPKSGHDTVSWYQQALGQGPQFIFQYYEEEERQRGNFPDRFSGHQFPNYSSELNVNALLLGDSALYLCASSLGRESDYGYTFGSGTRLTVV.

The V gene is TRBV29-1, the J gene TRBJ1-5; tentative D call: TRBD1 (6 bases). V lost 6 bases, J lost 4 bases, and 10 bases lay in between. CDR3 length: 12 residues. Germline V CDR1 and CDR2: SQVTM, ANQGSEA. The CDR3 spells CSVGTRNQPQHF. CDR3 DNA sequence: TGCAGCGTAGGGACACGGAATCAGCCCCAGCATTTT.

V is TRBV25-1 and J is TRBJ2-7, with TRBD1 matching over 10 bases. The trim removed 0 bases at V and 3 bases at J, leaving 2 bases unmatched. Germline values: CDR1 MGHDK, CDR2 SYGVNS. This CDR3 is built from 15 residues. The CDR3 coding sequence is TGTGCCAGCAGTGAATACGGGACAGGGGTCTACGAGCAGTACTTC. It codes for CASSEYGTGVYEQYF.

This clone was picked up a small number of times. The V call is TRBV6-1, the J call TRBJ2-7; 9 bases are a match to TRBD1. V was pared by 3 bases and J by 2 bases, with 5 bases of the junction left unmatched. The CDR3 is made up of 15 amino acids. The germline V gene encodes CDR1 MNHNS and CDR2 SASEGT. CDR3 nucleotides: TGTGCCAGCAGTGATGGACAGGGGATGACCTACGAGCAGTACTTC. Amino acids: CASSDGQGMTYEQYF.

This clone appeared a single time. The CDR3 loop reads CASRIRDRRTGELFF. The CDR3 DNA reads as TGTGCCAGCAGGATCAGGGACAGGCGTACCGGGGAGCTGTTTTTT. The rearrangement links TRBV11-2 to TRBJ2-2; TRBD1 matches 8 bases. Per germline, CDR1 SGHAT and CDR2 FQNNGV. With V trimmed by 6 bases and J by 5 bases, 8 bases remained unmatched. This CDR3 region has 15 residues.

The chain has TRBV5-1 and TRBJ2-2; weak D call: TRBD1 (5 bases). V was pared by 5 bases and J by 0 bases, with 11 bases between. The CDR3 consists of 15 residues. Germline assignment: CDR1 SGHRS and CDR2 YFSETQ. The CDR3 here is CASSQGNTNTGELFF. DNA of the CDR3: TGCGCCAGCAGTCAGGGAAATACGAACACCGGGGAGCTGTTTTTT.

V gene TRBV6-1 combines with J gene TRBJ1-2, with 9 bases lining up with TRBD1. The CDR3 consists of 13 residues. Germline assignment: CDR1 MNHNS and CDR2 SASEGT. V shed 4 bases, J shed 7 bases, and the junction held 4 bases outside the gene matches. The CDR3, as DNA: TGTGCCAGCAGTGTAGTACAGGGGGCTGGCTACACCTTC. Its translation is CASSVVQGAGYTF.

V gene TRBV7-9 combines with J gene TRBJ1-2; the D is unclear. Germline V gene sequence: CDR1 SEHNR, CDR2 FQNEAQ (reference sequence). The CDR3 extends over 14 amino acids. V gave up 0 bases and J gave up 4 bases, with 9 bases separating them. CDR3 bases: TGTGCCAGCAGCTTAGCTCGCGGCTTCTATGGCTACACCTTC. Translated, it gives CASSLARGFYGYTF.

This clone has just a few counts. This chain connects TRBV4-3 to TRBJ1-4; D remains unclear. Germline V gene sequence: CDR1 LGHNA, CDR2 YSLEER. The CDR3 is made up of 15 amino acids. V lost 1 base and J lost 1, with 7 bases in between. The CDR3 here is CASSQGSGTNEKLFF. Written as DNA, the CDR3 is TGCGCCAGCAGCCAAGGAAGCGGAACTAATGAAAAACTGTTTTTT.